The entry below describes one T cell receptor beta chain. Its antigen is not identified. Construction of TCR beta libraries was performed using quantitative 5'-RACE with molecular barcodes. TCRdb analysed the 5' RACE reads with MiXCR anew, one entry per CDR3 protein. The sample holds a few hundred thousand distinct CDR3 sequences, 20% to 25% seen once. This sample is part of a study of CD8 T cells in ankylosing spondylitis. Study results and caveats: Some of the motif variants had earlier been found in reactive arthritis patients' fluid and blood. Reportedly, disease-linked clones are significantly enriched in ankylosing spondylitis patients' matched synovial fluid. A motif of eight highly homologous TCR beta variants was seen as apparently characteristic of ankylosing spondylitis blood. CD8+ cells made up the disease-linked clones, which were relatively rare in peripheral blood.

With 5 bases removed from V and 5 bases from J, the gap between germline ends came to 6 bases. The CDR3 contains 12 residues. Germline V gene data show CDR1 as KGHDR and CDR2 as SFDVKD. The V gene is TRBV24-1, the J gene TRBJ2-1; D not resolved. Material for sequencing was blood, either unsorted or a sorted T cell fraction (not recorded which). The receptor's source is a male donor with ankylosing spondylitis. CDR3 nucleotide sequence: TGTGCCACCAGTGGAAGGGACAATGAGCAGTTCTTC. Translated, it gives CATSGRDNEQFF.